This TCR beta chain stems from a study of cytomegalovirus exposure and HLA in healthy donors. General study results and limits: A few CMV-associated chains proved CMV antigen-specific in vitro.

Of note for this clone: Its antigen remains unidentified.

Use of 60 Vbeta and 13 Jbeta primers characterized the PCR. The table came from immunoSEQ multiplex PCR; TCRdb's copy has only in-frame clones and leaves some out. Here the sample spans some 200,000 clones, over 60% being singletons. CDR3 length equals 16 residues. The germline V gene encodes CDR1 SEHNR and CDR2 FQNEAQ (reference sequence). The ends lost 5 bases at V and 4 bases at J; junction bases unmatched: 8. V usage is TRBV7-9 and J usage is TRBJ2-3; the match to TRBD2 covers 11 bases. The receptor was derived from a man aged 18 to 30 in good health and CMV-seronegative. Sequencing was performed on PBMCs. CDR3 nucleotide sequence: TGTGCCAGCAGCGAAGCTACTAGCGGGAGCTCAGATACGCAGTATTTT. It translates to CASSEATSGSSDTQYF.